Listed below are T cell receptor beta chains from one sample, sequenced in a study of blood T cells in healthy people across ages. TCRdb recomputed calls from the 5' RACE reads with MiXCR, one row per CDR3 protein. Altogether about 800,000 distinct CDR3 sequences are present, 58% being singletons, with the ten largest covering 20% to 25%. What was sequenced was blood. The receptors were sampled from a man aged 25 to 40 in good health. Both conserved end residues are part of each CDR3. Each record gives: D gene, clone size, J gene, V gene, CDR3 protein, CDR3 DNA. D genes are given only for firm matches. Some rows mark clone size as missing; the rest say once, few, many or name a class of expanded clone.

D: TRBD2; size: once; J: TRBJ2-1; V: TRBV9; CDR3: CASTPSSGGYNEQFF; DNA: TGTGCCAGCACCCCGTCCAGCGGGGGCTACAATGAGCAGTTCTTC
D: TRBD1; size: few; J: TRBJ2-5; V: TRBV7-2; CDR3: CASSSPSGQDRETQYF; DNA: TGTGCCAGCAGCTCACCGTCGGGACAGGATCGAGAGACCCAGTACTTC
D: NA; size: NA; J: TRBJ2-5; V: TRBV7-9; CDR3: CASSILAGSWETQYF; DNA: TGTGCCAGCAGCATACTAGCAGGGTCGTGGGAGACCCAGTACTTC
D: TRBD1; size: NA; J: TRBJ2-7; V: TRBV28; CDR3: CASQRQGYEQYF; DNA: TGTGCCAGCCAGCGACAGGGCTACGAGCAGTACTTC
D: TRBD1; size: few; J: TRBJ1-1; V: TRBV3-1; CDR3: CASSQVSGTANTEAFF; DNA: TGTGCCAGCAGCCAAGTGTCAGGGACAGCGAACACTGAAGCTTTCTTT
D: NA; size: NA; J: TRBJ2-3; V: TRBV7-3; CDR3: CASSSTFEDTQYF; DNA: TGTGCCAGCTCCTCCACCTTCGAGGATACGCAGTATTTT
D: NA; size: few; J: TRBJ2-7; V: TRBV2; CDR3: CASNVWGRYEQYF; DNA: TGTGCCAGCAACGTATGGGGCCGCTACGAGCAGTACTTC
D: NA; size: NA; J: TRBJ1-2; V: TRBV5-6; CDR3: CASSVQGSLNYGYTF; DNA: TGTGCCAGCAGCGTACAGGGCTCCCTTAACTATGGCTACACCTTC
D: TRBD2; size: NA; J: TRBJ2-1; V: TRBV3-1; CDR3: CASSVRRGGLNEQFF; DNA: TGTGCCAGCAGCGTCCGGCGGGGGGGCCTTAATGAGCAGTTCTTC
D: TRBD2; size: NA; J: TRBJ2-5; V: TRBV7-2; CDR3: CASSLLGLAQETQYF; DNA: TGTGCCAGCAGTTTACTGGGACTAGCGCAAGAGACCCAGTACTTC
D: NA; size: few; J: TRBJ2-5; V: TRBV18; CDR3: CASSPRQETQYF; DNA: TGTGCCAGCAGTCCACGTCAAGAGACCCAGTACTTC
D: TRBD2; size: NA; J: TRBJ2-1; V: TRBV9; CDR3: CASSVGTSGGEQFF; DNA: TGTGCCAGCAGCGTTGGGACTAGCGGGGGAGAGCAGTTCTTC
D: NA; size: NA; J: TRBJ2-5; V: TRBV13; CDR3: CASSTRRGQETQYF; DNA: TGTGCCAGCAGCACGCGTCGTGGACAAGAGACCCAGTACTTC
D: NA; size: NA; J: TRBJ1-2; V: TRBV6-6; CDR3: CASSRRDGYTF; DNA: TGTGCCAGCAGTCGCAGGGATGGCTACACCTTC
D: TRBD1; size: few; J: TRBJ2-1; V: TRBV9; CDR3: CASSVAPKDRDSYNEQFF; DNA: TGTGCCAGCAGCGTAGCACCTAAGGACAGGGACTCCTACAATGAGCAGTTCTTC
D: TRBD1; size: NA; J: TRBJ2-1; V: TRBV7-9; CDR3: CASSSNPGTGKYNEQFF; DNA: TGTGCCAGCAGCTCAAACCCCGGGACAGGGAAATACAATGAGCAGTTCTTC
D: NA; size: NA; J: TRBJ1-5; V: TRBV7-2; CDR3: CASSLGFGGGNQPQHF; DNA: TGTGCCAGCAGCTTAGGGTTCGGGGGCGGCAATCAGCCCCAGCATTTT
D: NA; size: NA; J: TRBJ2-5; V: TRBV10-3; CDR3: CAISDGREAEETQYF; DNA: TGTGCCATCAGTGACGGCAGGGAGGCAGAGGAGACCCAGTACTTC
D: TRBD2; size: NA; J: TRBJ2-1; V: TRBV29-1; CDR3: CSVLQREYEQFF; DNA: TGCAGCGTTTTACAGCGGGAGTATGAGCAGTTCTTC
D: NA; size: once; J: TRBJ1-6; V: TRBV12-3/TRBV12-4; CDR3: CASSFRRDASPLHF; DNA: TGTGCCAGCAGTTTCCGGAGAGACGCTTCACCCCTCCACTTT
D: NA; size: many; J: TRBJ2-7; V: TRBV20-1; CDR3: CSGEHLSSYEQYF; DNA: TGCAGTGGCGAGCACTTAAGCTCCTACGAGCAGTACTTC
D: NA; size: few; J: TRBJ1-2; V: TRBV6-6; CDR3: CASQQSGCGYTF; DNA: TGTGCCAGCCAACAGTCGGGGTGTGGCTACACCTTC
D: TRBD1; size: few; J: TRBJ2-1; V: TRBV7-9; CDR3: CASSSTGGLQINEQFF; DNA: TGTGCCAGCAGCTCGACAGGGGGCTTGCAGATCAATGAGCAGTTCTTC
D: NA; size: NA; J: TRBJ2-1; V: TRBV14; CDR3: CASSQDWSYNEQFF; DNA: TGTGCCAGCAGCCAAGATTGGTCCTACAATGAGCAGTTCTTC
D: TRBD1; size: NA; J: TRBJ2-5; V: TRBV5-1; CDR3: CASSNNIRTGLTQETQYF; DNA: TGCGCCAGCAGCAATAATATCAGGACAGGGTTGACGCAAGAGACCCAGTACTTC
D: NA; size: NA; J: TRBJ1-1; V: TRBV20-1; CDR3: CSARAGEMNTEAFF; DNA: TGCAGTGCTAGAGCCGGGGAAATGAACACTGAAGCTTTCTTT
D: NA; size: many; J: TRBJ2-1; V: TRBV4-1; CDR3: CASSQNWAAGEQFF; DNA: TGCGCCAGCAGCCAAAATTGGGCTGCGGGCGAGCAGTTCTTC
D: NA; size: NA; J: TRBJ2-2; V: TRBV5-1; CDR3: CASRLQGPANTGELFF; DNA: TGCGCCAGCAGACTACAGGGACCTGCGAACACCGGGGAGCTGTTTTTT
D: NA; size: NA; J: TRBJ2-1; V: TRBV29-1; CDR3: CSVKGYDDEQFF; DNA: TGCAGCGTTAAGGGGTATGACGATGAGCAGTTCTTC
D: NA; size: few; J: TRBJ2-5; V: TRBV7-9; CDR3: CASSLGSSAAETQYF; DNA: TGTGCCAGCAGCTTAGGGTCATCCGCGGCGGAGACCCAGTACTTC
D: NA; size: NA; J: TRBJ1-2; V: TRBV28; CDR3: CASEDSSGPSYGYTF; DNA: TGTGCCAGCGAAGACTCGTCGGGTCCCTCTTATGGCTACACCTTC
D: NA; size: NA; J: TRBJ1-5; V: TRBV12-3/TRBV12-4; CDR3: CASRAPGGNQPQHF; DNA: TGTGCCAGCAGAGCACCGGGGGGCAATCAGCCCCAGCATTTT
D: NA; size: NA; J: TRBJ2-1; V: TRBV28; CDR3: CASRSDRPSSYNEQFF; DNA: TGTGCCAGCAGAAGTGACAGGCCGAGCTCCTACAATGAGCAGTTCTTC
D: NA; size: NA; J: TRBJ1-2; V: TRBV7-2; CDR3: CASSLVGVSFHGYTF; DNA: TGTGCCAGCAGCTTAGTCGGGGTTAGCTTCCATGGCTACACCTTC
D: TRBD2; size: NA; J: TRBJ2-5; V: TRBV9; CDR3: CASSTRLAGGPQETQYF; DNA: TGTGCCAGCAGCACCAGACTAGCGGGAGGTCCCCAAGAGACCCAGTACTTC
D: TRBD1; size: many; J: TRBJ1-6; V: TRBV20-1; CDR3: CSARRQGASFDSPLHF; DNA: TGCAGTGCTAGGCGACAGGGAGCTTCTTTCGACTCACCCCTCCACTTT
D: NA; size: NA; J: TRBJ2-1; V: TRBV6-2/TRBV6-3; CDR3: CASRRTPPGEQFF; DNA: TGTGCCAGCAGAAGGACGCCACCCGGTGAGCAGTTCTTC
D: NA; size: NA; J: TRBJ2-7; V: TRBV4-2; CDR3: CASRGARAGSYEQYF; DNA: TGTGCCAGCAGAGGGGCACGAGCGGGTTCCTACGAGCAGTACTTC
D: NA; size: few; J: TRBJ2-1; V: TRBV20-1; CDR3: CSASWGDNRFF; DNA: TGCAGTGCTAGTTGGGGGGACAATCGGTTCTTC
D: TRBD1; size: NA; J: TRBJ1-2; V: TRBV12-3/TRBV12-4; CDR3: CASSQTHRGSDYGYTF; DNA: TGTGCCAGCAGCCAGACCCACAGGGGGTCTGACTATGGCTACACCTTC
D: TRBD2; size: NA; J: TRBJ2-1; V: TRBV12-5; CDR3: CASAEPGTSGNNEQFF; DNA: TGTGCTAGTGCAGAACCCGGGACTAGCGGGAACAATGAGCAGTTCTTC
D: NA; size: few; J: TRBJ1-1; V: TRBV11-2; CDR3: CASSLAGSNTEAFF; DNA: TGTGCCAGCAGCTTAGCAGGATCGAACACTGAAGCTTTCTTT
D: NA; size: NA; J: TRBJ2-7; V: TRBV27; CDR3: CASSLQGFRDEQYF; DNA: TGTGCCAGCAGTTTACAAGGGTTCAGGGACGAGCAGTACTTC
D: TRBD2; size: NA; J: TRBJ2-3; V: TRBV28; CDR3: CASRKTSGRTDTQYF; DNA: TGTGCCAGCAGAAAGACTAGCGGGAGGACAGATACGCAGTATTTT
D: NA; size: NA; J: TRBJ2-5; V: TRBV7-8; CDR3: CASSSSGAWGWRETQYF; DNA: TGTGCCAGCAGCTCCTCGGGCGCGTGGGGGTGGCGAGAGACCCAGTACTTC
D: NA; size: NA; J: TRBJ2-1; V: TRBV10-3; CDR3: CAISGASESNYNEQFF; DNA: TGTGCCATCAGTGGGGCTAGCGAATCCAACTACAATGAGCAGTTCTTC
D: TRBD1; size: NA; J: TRBJ1-2; V: TRBV9; CDR3: CASSVTGTGTLLTF; DNA: TGTGCCAGCAGCGTGACAGGGACAGGGACCCTTCTCACCTTC
D: TRBD2; size: NA; J: TRBJ2-1; V: TRBV7-2; CDR3: CASTGRRGNNEQFF; DNA: TGTGCCAGCACTGGGAGGCGGGGGAACAATGAGCAGTTCTTC
D: NA; size: NA; J: TRBJ2-3; V: TRBV3-1; CDR3: CASSHETTDTQYF; DNA: TGTGCCAGCAGCCACGAAACTACAGATACGCAGTATTTT
D: NA; size: few; J: TRBJ1-4; V: TRBV4-2; CDR3: CASSDGGKLFF; DNA: TGTGCCAGCAGTGACGGGGGAAAACTGTTTTTT
D: TRBD1; size: NA; J: TRBJ2-2; V: TRBV10-3; CDR3: CAIRTGLGQTGELFF; DNA: TGTGCCATCAGGACAGGGCTTGGACAAACCGGGGAGCTGTTTTTT
D: NA; size: NA; J: TRBJ2-3; V: TRBV4-3; CDR3: CASSLNGGVGTDTQYF; DNA: TGCGCCAGCAGCCTGAACGGGGGAGTCGGCACAGATACGCAGTATTTT
D: NA; size: NA; J: TRBJ2-1; V: TRBV12-3/TRBV12-4; CDR3: CASSSNWAQTKEQFF; DNA: TGTGCCAGCAGTTCCAACTGGGCCCAGACGAAGGAGCAGTTCTTC
D: TRBD1; size: few; J: TRBJ2-5; V: TRBV6-5; CDR3: CASRGTAQETQYF; DNA: TGTGCCAGCAGGGGGACAGCGCAAGAGACCCAGTACTTC